Reported below is one T cell receptor (beta chain). This specimen belongs to a study of blood T cell repertoires in COVID-19. Study at large: Samples came from the United States, Italy and Spain, spanning acute and convalescent COVID-19. From T cells, B-cell-depleted T cells, or PBMCs came the material, which was cDNA or gDNA.

Authors' processing steps: Estimated nucleated cell counts came from reference gene primer amplification. Profiling relied on immunoSEQ multiplex PCR, and the TCRdb table lists in-frame clones only, not all of them. Clone size and the V and J calls come from that table; the DNA yielded D and trimming. Here the sample spans about 100,000 clones, about 91% being singletons. The germline CDR1 and CDR2 sequences are KGHDR and SFDVKD. The CDR3 totals 12 residues. The junction had 0 bases not matched to a gene; V was cut back by 2 bases and J by 10 bases. The material sequenced was peripheral blood. The sequence was collected from a man aged 18 to 30 with acute or convalescent COVID-19. The chain couples TRBV24-1 to TRBJ1-1, with 10 positions matching TRBD1. In DNA form, the CDR3 reads TGTGCCACCAGTGATTGGACAGGGGGAGCTTTCTTT. Translated: CATSDWTGGAFF.